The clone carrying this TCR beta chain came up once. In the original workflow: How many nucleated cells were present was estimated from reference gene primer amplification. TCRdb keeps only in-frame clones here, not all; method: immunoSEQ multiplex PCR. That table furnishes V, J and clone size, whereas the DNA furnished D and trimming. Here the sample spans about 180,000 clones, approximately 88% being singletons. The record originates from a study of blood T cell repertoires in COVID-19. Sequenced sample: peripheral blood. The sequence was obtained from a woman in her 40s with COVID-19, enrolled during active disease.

CDR3 residues: CASSLGPPEPQHF. Written as DNA, the CDR3 is TGTGCCAGCAGCTTAGGGCCCCCCGAGCCCCAGCATTTT. The V and J genes are TRBV7-3 and TRBJ1-5, with D unclear. Deletions cut 2 bases from V and 8 bases from J, with 10 bases between. The CDR3 sequence is 13 residues long. Germline CDR1 is SGHTA and CDR2 is FQGTGA.